The 21 T cell receptor beta chains below were found in one sample sequenced in a study of T cells after yellow fever vaccination. TCRdb used MiXCR to reprocess the 5' RACE reads, holding one entry per CDR3 protein. Among some 260,000 distinct CDR3 sequences listed, around 5.3% were seen once. The sequencing here drew on CD4+ T cells sorted from PBMCs, taken on the day of the yellow fever booster vaccination. The receptors shown here come from a man between 18 and 35 years old who received the YFV17D yellow fever vaccine.

This chain connects TRBV27 to TRBJ2-3; D uncertain. V shed 10 bases and J shed 4 bases, with 9 bases lying between them. The CDR3 length is 11 residues. In germline, CDR1 is MNHEY, CDR2 SMNVEV (reference sequence). CDR3 DNA: TGTGCCAACCGAGGACCAGATACGCAGTATTTT. It codes for CANRGPDTQYF.

The chain has TRBV7-3 and TRBJ2-1; D is possibly TRBD1 (6 bases). CDR3 length equals 14 residues. Germline V CDR1 and CDR2: SGHTA, FQGTGA. V was pared by 2 bases and J by 5 bases, with 10 bases between. The CDR3 here is CASSLSGQNNEQFF. The CDR3 DNA is TGTGCCAGCAGCTTATCCGGACAGAACAATGAGCAGTTCTTC. The variable domain in full, completed from reference TRBV7-3 and TRBJ2-1, reads GAGVSQTPSNKVTEKGKYVELRCDPISGHTALYWYRQSLGQGPEFLIYFQGTGAADDSGLPNDRFFAVRPEGSVSTLKIQRTERGDSAVYLCASSLSGQNNEQFFGPGTRLTVL.

V usage is TRBV30 and J usage is TRBJ1-2; D not certain. Per germline, CDR1 GTSNPN and CDR2 SVGIG (reference sequence). Between the trimmed V and J ends, which lost 2 bases and 5 bases, there was a span of 9 bases. The CDR3 is made up of 12 amino acids. CDR3 DNA: TGTGCCTGGAGTCCCGGGGATTATGGCTACACCTTC. It is translated as CAWSPGDYGYTF.

This clonotype appeared a few times. The rearrangement links TRBV6-2 or TRBV6-3 to TRBJ2-7; D could derive from TRBD1 or TRBD2 (5 bases each). The ends were cut back, 5 bases at V and 6 bases at J, with 20 bases in the middle. CDR3 length equals 15 residues. The germline gives CDR1 MNHEY, CDR2 SVGEGT. The CDR3 sequence is CASSDIQGSGSEQYV. The DNA for the CDR3 is TGTGCCAGCAGTGACATCCAGGGTTCTGGGAGCGAGCAGTACGTC.

The chain recombines TRBV7-9 with TRBJ1-2, with D tentatively TRBD1 (6 bases). CDR1 and CDR2 (germline): SEHNR, FQNEAQ (reference sequence). Trimming stripped 1 base from V and 4 bases from J, with 13 bases between. CDR3 length: 15 residues. CDR3 nucleotides: TGTGCCAGCAGCTTAGTCCCCGGGACAACCTATGGCTACACCTTC. Encoded protein: CASSLVPGTTYGYTF.

This clonotype has just a few counts. J is TRBJ2-2 and V is TRBV6-2 or TRBV6-3; the match to TRBD1 covers 9 bases. The junction had 3 bases not matched to a gene; V was cut back by 8 bases and J by 5 bases. The CDR3 length is 13 residues. Germline V gives CDR1 MNHEY, CDR2 SVGEGT. The CDR3 reads CASGQGRTGELFF. In nucleotides, the CDR3 is TGTGCCAGCGGACAGGGGCGGACCGGGGAGCTGTTTTTT.

This clonotype came up many times. The chain joins TRBV7-3 to TRBJ2-3; 8 bases match TRBD2. Per germline, CDR1 SGHTA and CDR2 FQGTGA. The CDR3 has 14 residues. The junction had 4 bases not matched to a gene; V was cut back by 4 bases and J by 4 bases. The DNA for the CDR3 is TGTGCCAGCAGCTCCGGGACTAGTCCAGATACGCAGTATTTT. Translation: CASSSGTSPDTQYF.

This chain uses TRBV18 with TRBJ1-1; 8 nucleotides match TRBD1. The CDR3 totals 17 residues. With 3 bases clipped from V and 3 bases from J, the junction kept 12 bases outside the gene matches. Germline CDR1 and CDR2: KGHSH and LQKENI. DNA for the CDR3: TGTGCCAGCTCACCGCCTCACGGGACAGGAGGGCACACTGAAGCTTTCTTT. This gives the protein CASSPPHGTGGHTEAFF.

This clonotype was seen many times. V gene TRBV18 combines with J gene TRBJ2-7; D possibly uses TRBD1 or TRBD2 (5 bases each). Germline V gene lookup returns CDR1 KGHSH and CDR2 LQKENI. Trimming removed 6 bases from V and 0 bases from J, with 15 bases in between. CDR3 length equals 15 residues. The CDR3 sequence is CASSRAPGSSYEQYV. CDR3 bases: TGTGCCAGCTCCCGGGCCCCAGGGAGCTCCTACGAGCAGTACGTC.

This clonotype was seen a handful of times. The CDR3 protein is CASSQDHDRAGEQYF. The CDR3 coding sequence is TGCGCCAGCAGCCAAGATCATGACAGGGCAGGAGAGCAGTACTTC. V and J are TRBV4-3 and TRBJ2-7, with 7 bases matching TRBD1. This CDR3 spans 15 amino acids. V was clipped by 0 bases and J by 7 bases; unmatched bases: 9. CDR1 and CDR2 from the germline V gene are LGHNA and YSLEER.

The chain couples TRBV9 to TRBJ2-3; TRBD2 aligns across 13 bases. CDR1 is SGDLS and CDR2 is YYNGEE in the germline V gene. The CDR3 is 16 residues long. J gave up 1 base and V 4 bases, and 3 bases lay outside the gene matches. The CDR3 sequence: CASSIGLAGGTDTQYF. The CDR3 nucleotides are TGTGCCAGCAGCATCGGACTAGCGGGGGGCACAGATACGCAGTATTTT.

This clonotype occurred a few times. The chain links TRBV6-5 to TRBJ1-1, with no clear D. Looked up from germline, CDR1 is MNHEY and CDR2 is SVGAGI. The length of the CDR3 is 13 residues. V lost 6 bases to trimming and J lost 1 base, with 9 bases between them. The chain's CDR3 is CASRREANTEAFF. The CDR3 DNA is TGTGCCAGCAGAAGGGAGGCGAACACTGAAGCTTTCTTT.

The CDR3: CASSQDKRGGRSYEQYF. CDR3 bases: TGTGCCAGCAGCCAAGATAAAAGAGGGGGAAGGAGCTACGAGCAGTACTTC. The rearrangement joins TRBV4-2 to TRBJ2-7; tentatively, D is TRBD1 (6 bases). The V end lost 0 bases, the J end lost 3 bases, and 18 bases lay between the germline ends. Looked up from germline, CDR1 is LGHNA and CDR2 is YNFKEQ. This CDR3 has 17 residues.

V is TRBV20-1 and J is TRBJ1-6, with 10 nucleotides matching TRBD1. The CDR3 has 15 residues. Germline V CDR1 and CDR2: DFQATT, SNEGSKA (reference sequence). The J segment lost 5 bases and the V segment lost 6 bases, leaving 7 bases of the junction unmatched. The CDR3 region is CSAKDRGPDNSPLHF. The CDR3 DNA reads as TGCAGTGCGAAAGACAGGGGGCCGGATAATTCACCCCTCCACTTT.

This clonotype was counted only a few times. V and J are TRBV7-2 and TRBJ1-5, with TRBD1 matching 7 bases. CDR1 and CDR2 (germline): SGHTA, FQGNSA. With 5 bases clipped from V and 0 bases from J, the junction kept 10 bases outside the gene matches. This CDR3 spans 17 amino acids. Here the CDR3 reads CASSLQGTGNSNQPQHF. The CDR3 DNA sequence: TGTGCCAGCAGCCTACAGGGGACCGGGAATAGCAATCAGCCCCAGCATTTT.

Only a few counts were recorded for this clonotype. The rearrangement links TRBV7-3 to TRBJ2-5; D remains unclear. The CDR3 totals 13 residues. V lost 4 bases, J lost 7 bases, and 13 bases lay in between. Germline lookup yields CDR1 SGHTA and CDR2 FQGTGA. The CDR3 DNA reads TGTGCCAGCAGCTCCGGCACGACGGGGACCCAGTACTTC. Translation gives CASSSGTTGTQYF. Full variable domain (missing parts from reference TRBV7-3 and TRBJ2-5): GAGVSQTPSNKVTEKGKYVELRCDPISGHTALYWYRQSLGQGPEFLIYFQGTGAADDSGLPNDRFFAVRPEGSVSTLKIQRTERGDSAVYLCASSSGTTGTQYFGPGTRLLVL.

This clonotype came up a few times. This sequence joins TRBV7-9 and TRBJ1-5; unclear D gene. V was trimmed by 5 bases and J by 1 base, leaving 9 bases between them. The CDR3 has 14 residues. Looked up from germline, CDR1 is SEHNR and CDR2 is FQNEAQ (reference sequence). CDR3 residues: CASSLTESNQPQHF. CDR3 DNA sequence: TGTGCCAGCAGCCTTACAGAAAGCAATCAGCCCCAGCATTTT.

In DNA, the CDR3 is TGTGCTAGTGGTTTGGTACTAGCGGGGGATATCGGGGAGCTGTTTTTT. Translation: CASGLVLAGDIGELFF. The chain uses TRBV12-5 and TRBJ2-2; 11 nucleotides agree with TRBD2. The V segment lost 0 bases and the J segment 7 bases; nucleotides outside the gene matches: 4. The CDR3 length is 16 residues. The V gene's germline CDR1 is LGHNT and CDR2 FRNRAP.

The sample holds many counts of this clonotype. The chain couples TRBV7-9 to TRBJ2-5; 10 positions agree with TRBD2. The CDR3 covers 16 residues. After removal of 3 bases from V and 2 bases from J, the junction contained 6 bases not matched to a gene. Germline assignment: CDR1 SEHNR and CDR2 FQNEAQ (reference sequence). DNA for the CDR3: TGTGCCAGCAGCTTTGTCAGCGGGGGGGGTCAAGAGACCCAGTACTTC. It encodes CASSFVSGGGQETQYF.

This clonotype was observed many times. The chain carries TRBV10-3 and TRBJ1-1, with 9 bases that match TRBD1. Losses at the gene ends were 10 bases for V and 11 bases for J; bases not matched to a gene: 11. Germline CDR1 reads ENHRY; CDR2 reads SYGVKD. This CDR3 region has 12 residues. CDR3 sequence (DNA): TGTGCCAGCAAAAAGACAGGGGGTGGCGCTTTCTTT. Its protein product is CASKKTGGGAFF.

The CDR3 loop reads CASSLAGFSTEAFF. DNA for the CDR3: TGTGCCAGCAGCTTAGCAGGGTTCTCCACTGAAGCTTTCTTT. The chain recombines TRBV7-9 with TRBJ1-1; D unresolved. Germline V gene lookup returns CDR1 SEHNR and CDR2 FQNEAQ (reference sequence). With 0 bases removed from V and 4 bases from J, the gap between germline ends came to 9 bases. This CDR3 has 14 amino acids.